The rows below give T cell receptor beta chains drawn from one sample of a study of T cell responses to AZD1222 COVID-19 vaccine. Profiling relied on immunoSEQ multiplex PCR, and the TCRdb table lists in-frame clones only, not all of them. The top ten hold roughly 1.6% of the sample, which has about 130,000 clones, more than 70% seen once. The specimen comprised peripheral blood, sampled on day 0 of AZD1222 vaccination. The receptors originated from an adult in good health. Both conserved end residues are part of each CDR3. D genes are given only for firm matches. Rows may omit the clone size; those that give it use once, few, many or a size class.

length: 18
J: TRBJ2-3
size: NA
D: NA
V: TRBV27
DNA: TGTGCCAGCAGTCTACAGGGTCTCTCAGCGGGCCCCACAGATACGCAGTATTTT
CDR3: CASSLQGLSAGPTDTQYF

length: 16
J: TRBJ2-7
size: NA
D: TRBD1
V: TRBV11-3
DNA: TGTGCCAGCAGCTCCAGAGGAGGGACAGGGGTGCACGAGCAGTACTTC
CDR3: CASSSRGGTGVHEQYF

length: 16
J: TRBJ2-2
size: NA
D: NA
V: TRBV10-3
DNA: TGTGCCATCAGTGAGTCTCCGGCCCCCCCGGCAGTGGAGCTGTTTTTT
CDR3: CAISESPAPPAVELFF

length: 14
J: TRBJ1-6
size: NA
D: NA
V: TRBV24-1
DNA: TGTGCCACCAGTGACACAACCTATAATTCACCCCTCCACTTT
CDR3: CATSDTTYNSPLHF

length: 16
J: TRBJ1-4
size: NA
D: TRBD1
V: TRBV24-1
DNA: TGTGCCACCAGTGATCCCCGACAGGGGGCAGGTGAAAAACTGTTTTTT
CDR3: CATSDPRQGAGEKLFF

length: 14
J: TRBJ1-4
size: NA
D: NA
V: TRBV11-2
DNA: TGTGCCAGCAGCTCGCAGGGGACTAATGAAAAACTGTTTTTT
CDR3: CASSSQGTNEKLFF

length: 16
J: TRBJ2-5
size: NA
D: NA
V: TRBV4-3
DNA: TGCGCCAGCAGCCAAGATAAAGTACGGCAGGGAGAGACCCAGTACTTC
CDR3: CASSQDKVRQGETQYF

length: 14
J: TRBJ1-4
size: NA
D: NA
V: TRBV10-2
DNA: TGCGCCAGCAGTGAGTCCGGAGGGGAAGAAAAACTGTTTTTT
CDR3: CASSESGGEEKLFF

length: 11
J: TRBJ2-1
size: once
D: NA
V: TRBV5-6
DNA: TGTGCCAGCAGCGCGAACAATGAGCAGTTCTTC
CDR3: CASSANNEQFF

length: 14
J: TRBJ1-5
size: NA
D: NA
V: TRBV6-5
DNA: TGTGCCAGCAGCCCGACCTCGGGGGGGCAGCCCCAGCATTTT
CDR3: CASSPTSGGQPQHF

length: 16
J: TRBJ1-1
size: NA
D: NA
V: TRBV27
DNA: TGTGCCAGCACTTTACGGGACACGCCCATGAACACTGAAGCTTTCTTT
CDR3: CASTLRDTPMNTEAFF

length: 15
J: TRBJ1-1
size: NA
D: TRBD1
V: TRBV7-3
DNA: TGTGCCAGCAGCGGAACCACAGGGGGCTTAACTGAAGCTTTCTTT
CDR3: CASSGTTGGLTEAFF

length: 16
J: TRBJ1-2
size: NA
D: NA
V: TRBV9
DNA: TGTGCCAGCACCCCGGAGGGGGTTGGGGGAAACTATGGCTACACCTTC
CDR3: CASTPEGVGGNYGYTF

length: 14
J: TRBJ2-2
size: NA
D: NA
V: TRBV9
DNA: TGTGCCAGCAGCGAAGCGCGGGACACCGGGGAGCTGTTTTTT
CDR3: CASSEARDTGELFF

length: 15
J: TRBJ2-5
size: once
D: TRBD1
V: TRBV9
DNA: TGTGCCAGCAGCGGCGGGACAGGGGGCAGGGAGACCCAGTACTTC
CDR3: CASSGGTGGRETQYF

length: 13
J: TRBJ1-3
size: NA
D: NA
V: TRBV6-6
DNA: TGTGCCGTCCGTCGGGATACTGGAAACACCATATATTTT
CDR3: CAVRRDTGNTIYF

length: 17
J: TRBJ2-2
size: NA
D: NA
V: TRBV7-2
DNA: TGTGCCAGCAGCTTACGGATACAGGGTTGGTACACCGGGGAGCTGTTTTTT
CDR3: CASSLRIQGWYTGELFF

length: 13
J: TRBJ1-1
size: NA
D: TRBD1
V: TRBV10-2
DNA: TGCGCCAGCATGGACAGGGGGTATAGTGAAGCTTTCTTT
CDR3: CASMDRGYSEAFF

length: 13
J: TRBJ2-7
size: NA
D: NA
V: TRBV18
DNA: TGTGCCAGCTCACCACCCCGTGGAGGCGAGCAGTACTTC
CDR3: CASSPPRGGEQYF

length: 16
J: TRBJ2-1
size: NA
D: TRBD1
V: TRBV24-1
DNA: TGTGCCACCAGTGATTTGCAGGGACAGGGCTACAATGAGCAGTTCTTC
CDR3: CATSDLQGQGYNEQFF

length: 16
J: TRBJ1-5
size: NA
D: NA
V: TRBV2
DNA: TGTGCCAGCACCCCAGATGCTAGCTTCGGCAATCAGCCCCAGCATTTT
CDR3: CASTPDASFGNQPQHF

length: 15
J: TRBJ2-4
size: NA
D: TRBD2
V: TRBV10-2
DNA: TGCGCCTCCGCCGGGCGGGAGAAAGCCAAAAACATTCAGTACTTC
CDR3: CASAGREKAKNIQYF

length: 12
J: TRBJ1-1
size: few
D: NA
V: TRBV29-1
DNA: TGCAGCGTTGAACGTCCCGGTACTGAAGCTTTCTTT
CDR3: CSVERPGTEAFF

length: 13
J: TRBJ1-1
size: NA
D: NA
V: TRBV19
DNA: TGTGCCACGGAACCGACTTTGAACACTGAAGCTTTCTTT
CDR3: CATEPTLNTEAFF

length: 13
J: TRBJ1-5
size: NA
D: NA
V: TRBV5-5
DNA: TGTGCCAGCAGCCGACAAACCAATCAGCCCCAGCATTTT
CDR3: CASSRQTNQPQHF

length: 13
J: TRBJ1-5
size: NA
D: TRBD1
V: TRBV29-1
DNA: TGCAGCGTCACTGGACAGGTGGGCCAGCCCCAGCATTTT
CDR3: CSVTGQVGQPQHF

length: 15
J: TRBJ1-5
size: NA
D: NA
V: TRBV15
DNA: TGTGCCACCAGCGCTACAGGGTACAGCAATCAGCCCCAGCATTTT
CDR3: CATSATGYSNQPQHF

length: 15
J: TRBJ2-7
size: NA
D: TRBD2
V: TRBV28
DNA: TGTGCCAGCAGTCAACCACTAGCGGGATACTACGAGCAGTACTTC
CDR3: CASSQPLAGYYEQYF

length: 15
J: TRBJ2-7
size: once
D: TRBD1
V: TRBV25-1
DNA: TGTGCCAGCAGTGACGGGACAGGGCGGTCCTACGAGCAGTACTTC
CDR3: CASSDGTGRSYEQYF

length: 16
J: TRBJ1-5
size: NA
D: TRBD1
V: TRBV27
DNA: TGTGCCAGCAGTTTCTTACAGGGGGCGGACGGTCAGCCCCAGCATTTT
CDR3: CASSFLQGADGQPQHF

length: 21
J: TRBJ1-4
size: NA
D: NA
V: TRBV21-1
DNA: TGTGCCAGCAGCACTACGACCGGCTTCCCCGACAGCAATACAGGAGATGAAAAACTGTTTTTT
CDR3: CASSTTTGFPDSNTGDEKLFF

length: 13
J: TRBJ1-2
size: once
D: NA
V: TRBV12-3/TRBV12-4
DNA: TGTGCCAGCAGTTTCGACGGGAACTATGGCTACACCTTC
CDR3: CASSFDGNYGYTF

length: 15
J: TRBJ2-6
size: NA
D: NA
V: TRBV19
DNA: TGTGCCAGTAGTACCCAGAACTCTGGGGCCAACGTCCTGACTTTC
CDR3: CASSTQNSGANVLTF

length: 14
J: TRBJ2-1
size: NA
D: NA
V: TRBV4-1
DNA: TGCGCCAGCAGCCAAGTGACGGGACCGGGCGAGCAGTTCTTC
CDR3: CASSQVTGPGEQFF

length: 13
J: TRBJ1-1
size: NA
D: NA
V: TRBV2
DNA: TGTGCCAGCAGTGGCGCCTCACTGAGTGAAGCTTTCTTT
CDR3: CASSGASLSEAFF

length: 18
J: TRBJ2-2
size: few
D: TRBD1
V: TRBV4-3
DNA: TGCGCCAGCAGCCAAGGGGACAGGGGTTTTCATGACACCGGGGAGCTGTTTTTT
CDR3: CASSQGDRGFHDTGELFF

length: 13
J: TRBJ2-7
size: NA
D: NA
V: TRBV6-5
DNA: TGTGCCAGCAGCCGGAGGGGGGGGTACGAGCAGTACTTC
CDR3: CASSRRGGYEQYF

length: 13
J: TRBJ1-2
size: NA
D: NA
V: TRBV9
DNA: TGTGCCAGCAGCGCACACCCCGGGCGGAATTACACCTTC
CDR3: CASSAHPGRNYTF

length: 15
J: TRBJ1-4
size: NA
D: NA
V: TRBV14
DNA: TGTGCCAGCAGCCAAGATCGGTTACAGATCGAAAAACTGTTTTTT
CDR3: CASSQDRLQIEKLFF

length: 13
J: TRBJ2-7
size: NA
D: NA
V: TRBV5-1
DNA: TGCGCCAGCAGCTTGGAGGGTGGGACCGAGCAGTACTTC
CDR3: CASSLEGGTEQYF

length: 15
J: TRBJ1-1
size: NA
D: TRBD1
V: TRBV6-5
DNA: TGTGCCAGCAGTCCCGCGGGACAGGCGAACACTGAAGCTTTCTTT
CDR3: CASSPAGQANTEAFF

length: 15
J: TRBJ1-1
size: NA
D: NA
V: TRBV28
DNA: TGTGCCAGCAGTTCCTACCCCGGGACCGCTGTTCCCCCCGCTTTT
CDR3: CASSSYPGTAVPPAF

length: 15
J: TRBJ2-2
size: NA
D: NA
V: TRBV27
DNA: TGTGCCAGCAGTTTGCAGTGGAGGAACACCGGGGAGCTGTTTTTT
CDR3: CASSLQWRNTGELFF

length: 15
J: TRBJ2-5
size: NA
D: NA
V: TRBV7-3
DNA: TGTGCCAGCAGCATTAGCGAGGGACCTCCCGAGACCCAGTACTTC
CDR3: CASSISEGPPETQYF

length: 15
J: TRBJ2-7
size: few
D: NA
V: TRBV5-4
DNA: TGTGCCAGCAGCCCCGTGGAGGGGGCCCGCTACGAGCAGTACTTC
CDR3: CASSPVEGARYEQYF

length: 14
J: TRBJ2-2
size: NA
D: NA
V: TRBV28
DNA: TGTGCCAGCTCCCCGGACTTTAACACCGGGGAGCTGTTTTTT
CDR3: CASSPDFNTGELFF